This T cell receptor beta chain originates from a study of cytomegalovirus exposure and HLA in healthy donors. The overall study: Within the Caucasian-associated ancestry cluster were roughly 79% of the roughly 360 genotyped donors. Study-level results: Later analysis indicated greater clonal expansion among HLA-associated TCR beta chains than among equally common other chains.

PCR used 60 Vbeta primers and 13 Jbeta primers. Only in-frame clones appear in the TCRdb table, and some are missing; sequencing was by immunoSEQ multiplex PCR. The sample holds roughly 97,000 clones, around 73% seen once. Unmatched junction bases numbered 15, after V lost 5 bases and J lost 3 bases. Germline CDR1 is LNHDA and CDR2 is SQIVND (reference sequence). CDR3 length: 17 residues. This clone was seen a handful of times. No antigen is known for it. Sequenced input: PBMCs. This clonotype originated in a man aged 35-49 years in good health and CMV-seronegative. V and J are TRBV19 and TRBJ1-1; 7 bases match TRBD1. The CDR3 nucleotides read TGTGCCAGTAGTCTTAGTCCTATCAGGGACAGATACACTGAAGCTTTCTTT. As protein: CASSLSPIRDRYTEAFF.